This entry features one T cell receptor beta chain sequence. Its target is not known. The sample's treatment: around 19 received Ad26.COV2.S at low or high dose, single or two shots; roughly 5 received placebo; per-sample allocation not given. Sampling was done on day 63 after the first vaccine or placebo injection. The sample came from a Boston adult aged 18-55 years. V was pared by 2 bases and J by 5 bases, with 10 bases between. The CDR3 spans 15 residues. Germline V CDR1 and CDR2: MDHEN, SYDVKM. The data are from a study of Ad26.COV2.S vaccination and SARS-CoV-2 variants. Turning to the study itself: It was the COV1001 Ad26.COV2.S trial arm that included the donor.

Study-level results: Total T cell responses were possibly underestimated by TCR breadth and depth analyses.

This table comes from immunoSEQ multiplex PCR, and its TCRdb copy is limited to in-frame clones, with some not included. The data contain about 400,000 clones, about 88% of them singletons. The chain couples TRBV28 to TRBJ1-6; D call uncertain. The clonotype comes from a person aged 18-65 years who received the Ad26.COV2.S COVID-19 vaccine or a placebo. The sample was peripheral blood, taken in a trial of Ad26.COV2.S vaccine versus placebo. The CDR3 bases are TGTGCCAGCAGTTTACCGGGAATCGATAATTCACCCCTCCACTTT. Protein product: CASSLPGIDNSPLHF.